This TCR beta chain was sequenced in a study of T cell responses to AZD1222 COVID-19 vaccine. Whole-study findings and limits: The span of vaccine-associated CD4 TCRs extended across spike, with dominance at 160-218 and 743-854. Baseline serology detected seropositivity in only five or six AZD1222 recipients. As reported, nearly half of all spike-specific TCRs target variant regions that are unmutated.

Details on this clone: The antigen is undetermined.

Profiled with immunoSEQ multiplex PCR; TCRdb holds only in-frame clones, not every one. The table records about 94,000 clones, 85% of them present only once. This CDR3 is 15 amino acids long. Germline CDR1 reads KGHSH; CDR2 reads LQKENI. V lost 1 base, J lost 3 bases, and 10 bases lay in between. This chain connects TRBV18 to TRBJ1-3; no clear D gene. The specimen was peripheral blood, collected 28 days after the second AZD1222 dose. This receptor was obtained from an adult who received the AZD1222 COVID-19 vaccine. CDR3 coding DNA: TGTGCCAGCTCACCACTGGAGACTCTTGGAAACACCATATATTTT. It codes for CASSPLETLGNTIYF.